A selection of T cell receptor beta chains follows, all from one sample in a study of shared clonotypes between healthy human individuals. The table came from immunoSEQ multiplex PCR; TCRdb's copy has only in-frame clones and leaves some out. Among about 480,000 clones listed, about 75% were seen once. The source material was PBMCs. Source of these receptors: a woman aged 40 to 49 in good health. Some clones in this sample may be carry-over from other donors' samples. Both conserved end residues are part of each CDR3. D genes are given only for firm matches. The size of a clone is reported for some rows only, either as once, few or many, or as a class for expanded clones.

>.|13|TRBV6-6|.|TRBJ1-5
TGTGCCAGCAGTTATTCCCCGGATCAGCCCCAGCATTTT
CASSYSPDQPQHF
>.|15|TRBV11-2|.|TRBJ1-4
TGTGCCAGCAGCTTAGATCCAGGGGCTTGGGAAAAACTGTTTTTT
CASSLDPGAWEKLFF
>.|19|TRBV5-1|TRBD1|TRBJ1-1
TGCGCCAGCAGCTTGGCTGTAAGGGGGCCAGGGGCACCGAACACTGAAGCTTTCTTT
CASSLAVRGPGAPNTEAFF
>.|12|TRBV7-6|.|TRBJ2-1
TGTGCCAGCAGCCGTTCCTACAATGAGCAGTTCTTC
CASSRSYNEQFF
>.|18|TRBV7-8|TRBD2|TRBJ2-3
TGTGCCAGCAGCTATCGACTAGCGGGAGGACGGAACACAGATACGCAGTATTTT
CASSYRLAGGRNTDTQYF
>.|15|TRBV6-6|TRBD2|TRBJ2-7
TGTGCCAGCAGTCCATCTAGCGGACGCTCCTACGAGCAGTACTTC
CASSPSSGRSYEQYF
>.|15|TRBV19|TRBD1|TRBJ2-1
TGTGCCAGTAGCATCCGTACGGGACAGTTCAATGAGCAGTTCTTC
CASSIRTGQFNEQFF
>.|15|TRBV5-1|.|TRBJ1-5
TGCGCCAGCAGCTTGGATTATGGCGCGGGTCAGCCCCAGCATTTT
CASSLDYGAGQPQHF
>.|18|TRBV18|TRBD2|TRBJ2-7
TGTGCCAGCTCACCAAAGGCAGTAGCGGGAGGCAGCTCCTACGAGCAGTACTTC
CASSPKAVAGGSSYEQYF
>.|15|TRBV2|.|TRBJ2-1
TGTGCCAGCAGTGAAGCGGGAAGCTCCTACAATGAGCAGTTCTTC
CASSEAGSSYNEQFF
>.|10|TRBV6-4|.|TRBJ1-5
TGTGCCAGCATCCAGGGGACCCAGCATTTT
CASIQGTQHF
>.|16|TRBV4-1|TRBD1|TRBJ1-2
TGCGCCAGCAGCCAAGTCCCCCGGGACAGGGGTGGCGGCTACACCTTC
CASSQVPRDRGGGYTF
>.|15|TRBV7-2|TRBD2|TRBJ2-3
TGTGCCAGCAGCTCAAATAGCGGGAGTGGGGATACGCAGTATTTT
CASSSNSGSGDTQYF
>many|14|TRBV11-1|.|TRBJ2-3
TGTGCCAGCAGTCTCGACAGCAGCACAGATACGCAGTATTTT
CASSLDSSTDTQYF
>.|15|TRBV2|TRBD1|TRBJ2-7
TGTGCCAGCAGTCTCGGACAGGGGGGACCCTACGAGCAGTACTTC
CASSLGQGGPYEQYF
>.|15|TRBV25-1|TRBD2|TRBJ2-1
TGTGCCAGCAGTGAACCGGGACTAGCGGGAGGAGAGCAGTTCTTC
CASSEPGLAGGEQFF
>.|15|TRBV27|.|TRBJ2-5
TGTGCCAGCAGTTCTGCCAGGGGATTACAAGAGACCCAGTACTTC
CASSSARGLQETQYF
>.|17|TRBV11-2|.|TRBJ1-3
TGTGCCAGCAGCTTACAGAGTGGGTCCCCACCTGGAAACACCATATATTTT
CASSLQSGSPPGNTIYF
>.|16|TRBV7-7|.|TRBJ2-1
TGTGCTAGCAGCTTAACTCTGACAAGCTCCTACAATGAGCAGTTCTTC
CASSLTLTSSYNEQFF
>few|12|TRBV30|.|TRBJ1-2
TGTGCCTGGATGGTCAGGGCGGATGGCTACACCTTC
CAWMVRADGYTF
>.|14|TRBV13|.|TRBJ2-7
TGTGCCAGCAGCTTTGACGGGGAAATCGGCGAGCAGTACTTC
CASSFDGEIGEQYF
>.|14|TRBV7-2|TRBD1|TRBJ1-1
TGTGCCAGCAGCTCGGACAGGGCGAACACTGAAGCTTTCTTT
CASSSDRANTEAFF
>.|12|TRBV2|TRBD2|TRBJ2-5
TGTGCCAGCAGTACTAGCGGACAGACCCAGTACTTC
CASSTSGQTQYF
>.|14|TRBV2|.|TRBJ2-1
TGTGCCAGCAGTGTGTGGGAGAAGAGCAATGAGCAGTTCTTC
CASSVWEKSNEQFF
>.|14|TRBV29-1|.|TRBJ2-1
TGCAGCGTTGTCCTCGGAGACCTCTACAATGAGCAGTTCTTC
CSVVLGDLYNEQFF
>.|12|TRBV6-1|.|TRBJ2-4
TGTGCCAGCAGTGAACCATGGGACATTCAGTACTTC
CASSEPWDIQYF
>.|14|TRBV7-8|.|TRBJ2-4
TGTGCCAGCAGCTTAAGCCTAGCCGGGGACATTCAGTACTTC
CASSLSLAGDIQYF
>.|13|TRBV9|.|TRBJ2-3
TGTGCCAGCAGCGTCGGGGCAGCAGATACGCAGTATTTT
CASSVGAADTQYF
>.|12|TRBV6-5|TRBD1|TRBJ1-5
TGTGCCAGCAGACAGGGGGATCAGCCCCAGCATTTT
CASRQGDQPQHF
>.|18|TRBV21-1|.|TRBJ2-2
TGTGCCACCCATACAGCCCCACAGGGTGTTCTGGTCACCGGGGAGCTGTTTTTT
CATHTAPQGVLVTGELFF
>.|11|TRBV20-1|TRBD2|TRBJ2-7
TGCAGTGCTAGTGGGGACTACGGGCAGTACTTC
CSASGDYGQYF
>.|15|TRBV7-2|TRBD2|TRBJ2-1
TGTGCCAGCAGCTTGCAAGCGGGAAAGGGGAATGAGCAGTTCTTC
CASSLQAGKGNEQFF
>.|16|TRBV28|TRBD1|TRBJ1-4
TGTGCCAGCAGTTTCCCAGGGGGCAGTCGGAATGAAAAACTGTTTTTT
CASSFPGGSRNEKLFF
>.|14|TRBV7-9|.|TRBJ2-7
TGTGCCAGCAGCCCGGTGGGGCTAACCTACGAGCAGTACTTC
CASSPVGLTYEQYF
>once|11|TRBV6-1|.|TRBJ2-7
TGTGCCAGCAGTCCCCGGTACGAGCAGTACTTC
CASSPRYEQYF
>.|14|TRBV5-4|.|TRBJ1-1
TGTGCCAGCAGCTTCGACAGGCTCAACACTGAAGCTTTCTTT
CASSFDRLNTEAFF
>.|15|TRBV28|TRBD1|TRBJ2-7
TGTGCCAGCAGCCCTCCGACAGGGATCGTCTACGAGCAGTACTTC
CASSPPTGIVYEQYF
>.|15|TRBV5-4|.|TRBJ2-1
TGTGCCAGCAGCTCTCAGGGGGGAACCTACAATGAGCAGTTCTTC
CASSSQGGTYNEQFF
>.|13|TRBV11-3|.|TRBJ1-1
TGTGCCAGCAGCCAAGACCGGGACATGGAAGCTTTCTTT
CASSQDRDMEAFF
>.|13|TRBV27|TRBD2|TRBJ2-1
TGTGCCAGCTCCTTTAGCGGGAGGAATGAGCAGTTCTTC
CASSFSGRNEQFF
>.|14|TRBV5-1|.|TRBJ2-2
TGCGCCAGCACCAGGACGGGGGGCAGCGGGGAGCTGTTTTTT
CASTRTGGSGELFF
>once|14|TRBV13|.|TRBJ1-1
TGTGCCAGCAGTTCGGGGGGGCGCATGACTGAAGCTTTCTTT
CASSSGGRMTEAFF
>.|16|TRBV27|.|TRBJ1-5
TGTGCCAGCAGTTTATTGGGGGGGACCCCAGACCAGCCCCAGCATTTT
CASSLLGGTPDQPQHF
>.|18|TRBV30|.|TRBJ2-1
TGTGCCTGGAGTGTTTTCGCTTCCTCAGGGGGGCAGTCTAATGAGCAGTTCTTC
CAWSVFASSGGQSNEQFF
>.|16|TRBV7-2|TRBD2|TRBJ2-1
TGTGCCAGCAGCTCCCCGACTAGCGGACCCTACAATGAGCAGTTCTTC
CASSSPTSGPYNEQFF
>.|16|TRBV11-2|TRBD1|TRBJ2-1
TGTGCCAGCAGCCGGTCGGGACAGGGGGCTTACAATGAGCAGTTCTTC
CASSRSGQGAYNEQFF
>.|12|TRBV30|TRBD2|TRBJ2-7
TGTGCCTGGAGTTTGGTAGCGGGCGAGCAGTACTTC
CAWSLVAGEQYF
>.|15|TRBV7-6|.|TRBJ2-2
TGTGCCAGCAGCCCGTGGGCTAGAAACACCGGGGAGCTGTTTTTT
CASSPWARNTGELFF
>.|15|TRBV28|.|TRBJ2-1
TGTGCCAGCAGTTTCAGCGGACGCTCCTACAATGAGCAGTTCTTC
CASSFSGRSYNEQFF
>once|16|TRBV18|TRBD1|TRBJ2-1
TGTGCCAGCTCACCCCCGGGACAGGGCTACTACAATGAGCAGTTCTTC
CASSPPGQGYYNEQFF
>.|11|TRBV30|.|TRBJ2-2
TGTGCCTGGATAGGGTCCCGGGAGCTGTTTTTT
CAWIGSRELFF
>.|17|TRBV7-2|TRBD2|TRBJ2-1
TGTGCCAGCAGCTTAGACAGGACTAGCGTGTTTGTAGATGAGCAGTTCTTC
CASSLDRTSVFVDEQFF
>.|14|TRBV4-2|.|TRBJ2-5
TGTGCCAGCAGCCAAGGCTGGGAGCAAGAGACCCAGTACTTC
CASSQGWEQETQYF
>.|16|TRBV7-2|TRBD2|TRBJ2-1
TGTGCCAGCAGCCCTCGGGGGGACGTTGCGGGGAATGAGCAGTTCTTC
CASSPRGDVAGNEQFF
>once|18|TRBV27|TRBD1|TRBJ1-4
TGTGCCAGCAGTTTAAACCAGCCGGGACAGGGACGGTATGAAAAACTGTTTTTT
CASSLNQPGQGRYEKLFF
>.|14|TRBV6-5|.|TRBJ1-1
TGTGCCAGCAGTTCCCCCTGGGTTGGCACTGAAGCTTTCTTT
CASSSPWVGTEAFF